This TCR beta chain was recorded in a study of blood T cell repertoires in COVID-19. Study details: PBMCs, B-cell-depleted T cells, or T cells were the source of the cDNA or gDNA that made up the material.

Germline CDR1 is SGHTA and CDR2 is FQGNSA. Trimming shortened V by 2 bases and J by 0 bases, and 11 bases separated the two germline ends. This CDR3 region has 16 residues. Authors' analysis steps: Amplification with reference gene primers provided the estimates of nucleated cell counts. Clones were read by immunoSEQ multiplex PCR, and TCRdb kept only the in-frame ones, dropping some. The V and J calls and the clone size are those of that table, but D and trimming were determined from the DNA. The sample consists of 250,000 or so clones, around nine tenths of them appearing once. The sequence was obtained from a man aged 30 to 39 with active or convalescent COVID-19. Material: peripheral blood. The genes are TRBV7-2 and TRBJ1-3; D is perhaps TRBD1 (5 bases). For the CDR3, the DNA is TGTGCCAGCAGCTTATCGGGGGGGAACTCTGGAAACACCATATATTTT. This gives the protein CASSLSGGNSGNTIYF. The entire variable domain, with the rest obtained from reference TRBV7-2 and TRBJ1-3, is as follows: GAGVSQSPSNKVTEKGKDVELRCDPISGHTALYWYRQSLGQGLEFLIYFQGNSAPDKSGLPSDRFSAERTGGSVSTLTIQRTQQEDSAVYLCASSLSGGNSGNTIYFGEGSWLTVV.